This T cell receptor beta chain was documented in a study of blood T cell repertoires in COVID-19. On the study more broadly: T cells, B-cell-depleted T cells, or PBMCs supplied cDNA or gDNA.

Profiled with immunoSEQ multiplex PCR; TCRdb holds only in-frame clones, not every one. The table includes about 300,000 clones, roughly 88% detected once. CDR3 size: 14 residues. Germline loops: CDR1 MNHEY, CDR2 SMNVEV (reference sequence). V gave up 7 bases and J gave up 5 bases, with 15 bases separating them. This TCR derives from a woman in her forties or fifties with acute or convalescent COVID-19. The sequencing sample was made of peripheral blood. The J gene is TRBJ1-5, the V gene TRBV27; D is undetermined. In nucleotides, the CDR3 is TGTGCCAGCACCCCGGTTAGGAGGCATCAGCCCCAGCATTTT. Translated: CASTPVRRHQPQHF.